The 8 T cell receptor beta chains given below trace back to one sample, sequenced in a study of cytomegalovirus exposure and HLA in healthy donors (dated by TCRdb to 2016 to 2017). Library preparation employed the immunoSEQ multiplex PCR assay. TCRdb took this table from immuneACCESS and kept in-frame rearrangements with V and J called. Such tables lack part of the clones; where checked against another copy, unresolved V genes explain under half of the gap, and the rest is unexplained. This sample comprises tens of thousands of clones, around 90% of them detected only once. Approximately 2.1% of the sample goes to the ten largest clones. What was sequenced was PBMCs. Source of these receptors: a woman aged 25 to 39 in good health and CMV-seronegative.

This clone was detected only a few times. The chain employs TRBV7-8 and TRBJ1-3; D is perhaps TRBD1 (6 bases). The ends were cut back, 5 bases at V and 3 bases at J, with 14 bases in the middle. The CDR3 is 15 residues long. Germline V lookup: CDR1 SGHVS, CDR2 FQNEAQ. The CDR3 DNA reads TGTGCCAGCAGCCCTGTGGCAGGGGTTGGAAACACCATATATTTT. Translated, it gives CASSPVAGVGNTIYF.

This chain uses TRBV6-5 with TRBJ2-7, with D unresolved. The CDR3 contains 15 residues. Germline CDR1 is MNHEY and CDR2 is SVGAGI. V dropped 0 bases and J dropped 2 bases, with 11 bases sitting between them. This CDR3 reads CASSYSWAETYEQYF. CDR3 DNA: TGTGCCAGCAGTTACTCTTGGGCCGAGACCTACGAGCAGTACTTC.

The V gene is TRBV30, the J gene TRBJ2-7; 14 bases fit TRBD2. Trimming at V came to 0 bases and at J to 7 bases, leaving 5 bases not matched to a gene. Germline CDR1 reads GTSNPN; CDR2 reads SVGIG (reference sequence). This CDR3 has 15 residues. The CDR3 sequence is CAWSVMGLAGEEQYF. The DNA for the CDR3 is TGTGCCTGGAGTGTTATGGGACTAGCGGGAGAGGAGCAGTACTTC.

The chain combines TRBV6-5 with TRBJ2-1; TRBD2 is a possible D gene (6 bases). The germline V gene encodes CDR1 MNHEY and CDR2 SVGAGI. V lost 0 bases and J lost 5, with 11 bases in between. The CDR3 has 15 amino acids. The CDR3 sequence: CASSYSTEGHNEQFF. In nucleotides, the CDR3 is TGTGCCAGCAGTTACTCGACGGAGGGTCACAATGAGCAGTTCTTC.

The chain recombines TRBV27 with TRBJ2-7, with a tentative D call TRBD1 (5 bases). CDR3 length: 12 residues. Germline V gene lookup returns CDR1 MNHEY and CDR2 SMNVEV (reference sequence). V was shortened by 7 bases and J by 6 bases, with 13 bases between the two germline ends. In DNA, the CDR3 is TGTGCCAGCATGGGGCAGTCTAGCGAGCAGTACTTC. Amino acids: CASMGQSSEQYF.

The gene calls are TRBV29-1 and TRBJ1-1; TRBD1 aligns across 11 bases. The ends lost 4 bases at V and 5 bases at J; junction bases unmatched: 3. Looked up from germline, CDR1 is SQVTM and CDR2 is ANQGSEA. This CDR3 contains 13 residues. The CDR3 reads CSVAGQGGTEAFF. The CDR3 coding sequence is TGCAGCGTTGCGGGACAGGGGGGAACTGAAGCTTTCTTT.

The chain combines TRBV7-8 with TRBJ1-4, with D unclear. CDR1 and CDR2 from the germline V gene are SGHVS and FQNEAQ. V dropped 3 bases and J dropped 5 bases, with 19 bases sitting between them. The CDR3 length is 17 residues. The DNA for the CDR3 is TGTGCCAGCAGCTTTAAAGGTCGTGGGCAGCAGAATGAAAAACTGTTTTTT. Translated: CASSFKGRGQQNEKLFF. Drawing the rest from reference TRBV7-8 and TRBJ1-4, the complete variable domain is GAGVSQSPRYKVAKRGQDVALRCDPISGHVSLFWYQQALGQGPEFLTYFQNEAQLDKSGLPSDRFFAERPEGSVSTLKIQRTQQEDSAVYLCASSFKGRGQQNEKLFFGSGTQLSVL.

J is TRBJ2-7 and V is TRBV28; tentative D call: TRBD1 (6 bases). Germline V gene lookup returns CDR1 MDHEN and CDR2 SYDVKM. The CDR3 is 16 residues long. V lost 5 bases to trimming and J lost 2 bases, with 19 bases between them. The CDR3 loop reads CASSAPDSASTYEQYF. The CDR3, as DNA: TGTGCCAGCAGTGCCCCGGACAGCGCTTCAACCTACGAGCAGTACTTC.